Sequencing of this T cell receptor beta chain was carried out in a study of blood T cell repertoires in COVID-19. At the level of the study: Acute and convalescent COVID-19 samples came from the United States, Italy and Spain. Nucleic acid was either cDNA or gDNA, and it came from T cells, B-cell-depleted T cells, or PBMCs.

The length of the CDR3 is 14 residues. Trimming left V 0 bases short and J 0 bases short, with 5 bases between. Looked up from germline, CDR1 is ENHRY and CDR2 is SYGVKD. As handled by the study authors: The assay estimated nucleated cells by amplifying reference gene primers. Clones were sequenced by immunoSEQ multiplex PCR, and TCRdb holds only the in-frame ones, with some missing. That table gives V, J and clone size, and the DNA gave D and trimming. The sample lists more than 120,000 clones; around nine tenths were seen once. The rearrangement links TRBV10-3 to TRBJ1-1; D gene ambiguous. The receptor comes from a woman aged 50 to 65 with active or convalescent COVID-19. Sequencing was carried out using peripheral blood. CDR3 DNA sequence: TGTGCCATCAGTGAGTCGAGAATGAACACTGAAGCTTTCTTT. Protein product: CAISESRMNTEAFF.